Each of the 31 T cell receptor beta chains below was sequenced from the same sample in a study of regulatory T cells in long-lasting Graves disease (dated by TCRdb to the early 2020s). The method was multiplex PCR. These reads were obtained on an Illumina HiSeq 4000. To build TCR beta libraries, CDR3 regions were amplified by Arm-PCR using iRepertoire HTBI primers. TCRdb itself trimmed the public reads at Q25 with fastp, ran MiXCR and retained productive beta chains. Every entry covers one CDR3 protein and lists the most common genes and DNA from its rows. Within this sample are fewer than 450,000 distinct CDR3 sequences, with 20% to 30% of them counted one time only. The top ten constitute approximately 25% of the sample. What the time point label conveys for this sample: persistent/refractory GD, antithyroid drugs over 5 years with positive TRAb. For both TCR sequencing and RNA sequencing, RNA was extracted from PBMCs using TRIzol.

Material: peripheral blood mononuclear cells (PBMCs), obtained when the disease was refractory, from a patient treated with antithyroid drugs. The receptors derive from a female donor with Graves disease.

Notes on this clonotype: No conserved phenylalanine or tryptophan ends this CDR3, so it is likely a read error. V is TRBV30 and J is TRBJ1-2; no clear D. Germline CDR1 reads GTSNPN; CDR2 reads SVGIG (reference sequence). The CDR3 spans 15 residues. V was pared by 0 bases and J by 2 bases, with 13 bases between. The CDR3 DNA reads TGTGCCTGGAGTGTGAATGGGCAGGACAACTATGGCTACACCCTC. Protein sequence: CAWSVNGQDNYGYTL.

This clonotype came up many times. At one of its ends the junction is not consistent with the germline gene, which may arise from a read error. V and J are TRBV5-5 and TRBJ2-7; tentative D call: TRBD2 (5 bases). The CDR3 consists of 14 residues. In germline, CDR1 is SGHKS, CDR2 YYEKEE (reference sequence). CDR3 sequence (DNA): TGCGCCAGCAGCTTGCGAGGGTCCCCCTACGAGCAGTACTTC. This codes for CASSLRGSPYEQYF.

This chain connects TRBV18 to TRBJ2-7; D possibly corresponds to TRBD1 (7 bases). V was pared by 6 bases and J by 4 bases, with 19 bases between. Germline V gives CDR1 KGHSH, CDR2 LQKENI. The CDR3 length is 15 residues. The CDR3 region has the DNA TGTGCCAGCTCGCGGGACACAGGGGCAGATTACGAGCAGTACTTC. The encoded protein is CASSRDTGADYEQYF.

This chain links TRBV10-3 with TRBJ1-2; 10 bases match TRBD1. The trim removed 5 bases at V and 8 bases at J, leaving 5 bases unmatched. Germline assignment: CDR1 ENHRY and CDR2 SYGVKD. CDR3 length equals 13 residues. In DNA, the CDR3 is TGTGCCATCAGTCCGACAGGGGGCGAGGGCTACACCTTC. Its translation is CAISPTGGEGYTF.

About this clonotype itself: Sequence at one end of the junction differs from germline and may be a read error. The chain has TRBV29-1 and TRBJ1-2, with 7 bases matching TRBD1. The germline V gene has CDR1 SQVTM and CDR2 ANQGSEA. The CDR3 totals 15 residues. DNA of the CDR3: TGCAGCGCTGAAGATCATACCAGGGGGAACTATGGCTACACCTTC. It codes for CSAEDHTRGNYGYTF.

The genes are TRBV27 and TRBJ1-2, with 8 bases identical to TRBD1. This CDR3 is 15 amino acids long. Unmatched junction bases numbered 6, after V lost 3 bases and J lost 3 bases. Germline V gene data show CDR1 as MNHEY and CDR2 as SMNVEV (reference sequence). The CDR3 nucleotides are TGTGCCAGCAGTTTCCGCGGACAGGGATACTATGGCTACACCTTC. Translated, it gives CASSFRGQGYYGYTF.

This chain connects TRBV20-1 to TRBJ2-7; D is perhaps TRBD1 (6 bases). CDR3 length: 15 residues. V was cut by 3 bases and J by 4 bases, with 19 bases left in between. Germline V gives CDR1 DFQATT, CDR2 SNEGSKA (reference sequence). The CDR3 sequence is CSARDLTGKGYEQYF. CDR3 bases: TGCAGTGCTAGGGATCTTACAGGGAAGGGTTACGAGCAGTACTTC.

In its sample, this clonotype was seen many times. The chain joins TRBV28 to TRBJ1-5, with 7 nucleotides matching TRBD1. Germline V lookup: CDR1 MDHEN, CDR2 SYDVKM. Unmatched junction bases numbered 5, after V lost 6 bases and J lost 6 bases. This CDR3 comprises 13 residues. This CDR3 is CASSGQVVQPQHF. The CDR3 region has the DNA TGTGCCAGCAGCGGACAGGTCGTTCAGCCCCAGCATTTT.

This clonotype turned up a few times. J is TRBJ1-2 and V is TRBV20-1; maybe TRBD1 (6 bases). This CDR3 is built from 14 residues. Germline V gene lookup returns CDR1 DFQATT and CDR2 SNEGSKA (reference sequence). With 2 bases removed from V and 6 bases from J, the gap between germline ends came to 16 bases. CDR3 in amino acids: CSARHTGRVDGYTF. CDR3 bases: TGCAGTGCTAGACATACAGGGAGAGTAGATGGCTACACCTTC.

In its sample, this clonotype was seen many times. The rearrangement links TRBV30 to TRBJ1-5; perhaps TRBD1 as D (6 bases). The V end lost 2 bases, the J end lost 4 bases, and 12 bases lay between the germline ends. Germline values: CDR1 GTSNPN, CDR2 SVGIG (reference sequence). The CDR3 covers 14 residues. The CDR3 loop is CAWSIGQSNQPQHF. The CDR3 DNA follows: TGTGCCTGGAGTATAGGACAGAGTAATCAGCCCCAGCATTTT.

This clonotype occurred a few times. The rearrangement uses TRBV20-1 and TRBJ2-4; 7 positions agree with TRBD1. V lost 6 bases to trimming and J lost 0 bases; unmatched junction nucleotides: 8. Germline V CDR1 and CDR2: DFQATT, SNEGSKA (reference sequence). This CDR3 contains 15 residues. CDR3 in DNA: TGCAGTGCAGCTCCGGGACAGTTAGCCAAAAACATTCAGTACTTC. This sequence encodes CSAAPGQLAKNIQYF.

The chain joins TRBV13 to TRBJ2-6; D may correspond to TRBD1 or TRBD2 (6 bases each). V lost 5 bases and J 1 base, leaving 12 bases between the germline ends. In germline, CDR1 is PRHDT, CDR2 FYEKMQ (reference sequence). The CDR3 spans 16 residues. This CDR3 reads CASSKTGGSGANVLTF. In DNA, the CDR3 is TGTGCCAGCAGCAAGACAGGAGGGTCTGGGGCCAACGTCCTGACTTTC.

In nucleotides, the CDR3 is TGCGCCAGCAGCTTGGGACTCTCAGAGACCCAGTACTTC. Its translation: CASSLGLSETQYF. The gene calls are TRBV5-1 and TRBJ2-5; D not certain. Germline CDR1 SGHRS, CDR2 YFSETQ. Between the trimmed V and J ends, which lost 0 bases and 4 bases, there was a span of 7 bases. The CDR3 runs to 13 residues.

This clonotype was counted between two and nine times. The chain is built from TRBV6-1 and TRBJ2-5, with a possible D match to TRBD1 (6 bases). The germline CDR1 and CDR2 sequences are MNHNS and SASEGT. V gave up 6 bases and J gave up 3 bases, with 11 bases separating them. This CDR3 spans 13 amino acids. The CDR3 DNA is TGTGCCAGCAGGATCACAGGGAAAGAGACCCAGTACTTC. Its translation: CASRITGKETQYF.

This clonotype was seen many times. The chain carries TRBV29-1 and TRBJ1-1, with a weak D call TRBD1 (5 bases). V lost 6 bases to trimming and J lost 3 bases, with 8 bases between them. The CDR3 is made up of 11 amino acids. Germline values: CDR1 SQVTM, CDR2 ANQGSEA. The CDR3 DNA reads TGCAGCGTAGAGGGGTACACTGAAGCTTTCTTT. Protein product: CSVEGYTEAFF.

V is TRBV7-3 and J is TRBJ2-1, with 7 positions matching TRBD2. This CDR3 contains 13 residues. Germline CDR1 and CDR2: SGHTA and FQGTGA. The junction had 0 bases not matched to a gene; V was cut back by 4 bases and J by 3 bases. The CDR3 loop is CASSSSGYNEQFF. In nucleotides, the CDR3 is TGTGCCAGCAGCTCTAGCGGCTACAATGAGCAGTTCTTC.

In this sample, this clonotype turned up a few times. V and J are TRBV29-1 and TRBJ1-2, with D possibly TRBD1 on 6 matching bases. CDR3 size: 12 residues. V lost 6 bases, J lost 1 base, and 9 bases lay in between. Germline values: CDR1 SQVTM, CDR2 ANQGSEA. The CDR3 sequence: CSVDRYNYGYTF. Here the CDR3 DNA reads TGCAGCGTCGACAGGTATAACTATGGCTACACCTTC.

Of note for this clonotype: It may be a read error: a sequence one base away is much more abundant. This CDR3 is missing its conserved last phenylalanine or tryptophan, likely due to a read error. The chain couples TRBV12-3 or TRBV12-4 to TRBJ1-6; no definite D call. V was pared by 2 bases and J by 6 bases, with 14 bases between. This CDR3 comprises 16 residues. The CDR3, as DNA: TGTGCCAGCAGTTTACCACCGGGAGCCTCTAATTCACCCCTCCACCTT. Protein sequence: CASSLPPGASNSPLHL.

Points on this clonotype: This may arise from a read error, as a much more abundant clone is one base away. The chain links TRBV2 to TRBJ1-1; no clear D. The length of the CDR3 is 14 residues. V was clipped by 8 bases and J by 4 bases, with 17 bases between them. CDR1 is SNHLY and CDR2 is FYNNEI in the germline V gene. The CDR3 sequence is CASGRRQLSTEAFF. The DNA of the CDR3 is TGTGCCAGCGGAAGGCGGCAGCTGAGCACTGAAGCTTTCTTT.

This clonotype was seen at least ten times. This sequence joins TRBV20-1 and TRBJ2-5; TRBD2 matches 12 bases. Trimming cost V 6 bases and J 2 bases; bases outside gene matches: 13. CDR1 and CDR2 from the germline V gene are DFQATT and SNEGSKA (reference sequence). The CDR3 spans 17 residues. The chain's CDR3 is CSASPGLAGSTQETQYF. In DNA form, the CDR3 reads TGCAGTGCCTCCCCTGGACTAGCGGGAAGCACTCAAGAGACCCAGTACTTC.

This clonotype turned up a few times. The chain joins TRBV24-1 to TRBJ2-7, with 9 bases that match TRBD1. The germline CDR1 and CDR2 sequences are KGHDR and SFDVKD. This CDR3 comprises 15 residues. V lost 4 bases to trimming and J lost 5 bases; unmatched junction nucleotides: 8. The CDR3: CATSETGQGLDEQYF. As DNA, the CDR3 is TGTGCCACCAGTGAGACGGGACAGGGTTTGGACGAGCAGTACTTC.

The sample holds a few counts of this clonotype. CDR3 amino acids: CATSRDHRGLQPQHF. CDR3 nucleotide sequence: TGTGCCACCAGCAGAGATCACAGGGGGCTTCAGCCCCAGCATTTT. This sequence joins TRBV15 and TRBJ1-5; 9 bases align to TRBD1. CDR1 LNHNV and CDR2 YYDKDF come from the germline V gene (reference sequence). The CDR3 is made up of 15 amino acids. The ends lost 0 bases at V and 6 bases at J; junction bases unmatched: 3.

Comments on this clonotype: Given a much more abundant clone one base away, this may be a read error. This sequence joins TRBV7-8 and TRBJ2-7; 8 bases fit TRBD1. CDR1 is SGHVS, CDR2 FQNEAQ, per germline. V shed 4 bases and J 3 bases; nucleotides not matched to a gene: 14. The CDR3 consists of 17 residues. The CDR3 here is CASSSVSWGQENYEQYF. The CDR3, as DNA: TGTGCCAGCAGCTCAGTTAGTTGGGGACAGGAAAACTACGAGCAGTACTTC.

The chain is built from TRBV5-1 and TRBJ2-2; 7 nucleotides align to TRBD1. This CDR3 region has 15 residues. Germline V gene lookup returns CDR1 SGHRS and CDR2 YFSETQ. V lost 4 bases and J lost 4; bases outside the gene matches: 7. CDR3 nucleotides: TGCGCCAGCAGCGCAGACAGGGCCTCCACCGGGGAGCTGTTTTTT. Protein product: CASSADRASTGELFF. Full variable domain (outside the CDR3, taken from reference TRBV5-1 and TRBJ2-2): KAGVTQTPRYLIKTRGQQVTLSCSPISGHRSVSWYQQTPGQGLQFLFEYFSETQRNKGNFPGRFSGRQFSNSRSEMNVSTLELGDSALYLCASSADRASTGELFFGEGSRLTVL.

V usage is TRBV10-3 and J usage is TRBJ2-1; perhaps TRBD2 as D (6 bases). The V end lost 11 bases, the J end lost 6 bases, and 17 bases lay between the germline ends. Germline V gives CDR1 ENHRY, CDR2 SYGVKD. This CDR3 contains 13 residues. The DNA of the CDR3 is TGTGCCGCGGGGACCTCGACCCTCAATGAGCAGTTCTTC. Protein product: CAAGTSTLNEQFF.

This clonotype was recorded at least ten times. V gene TRBV13 combines with J gene TRBJ2-5; TRBD1 matches 11 bases. The V segment lost 4 bases and the J segment 4 bases; nucleotides outside the gene matches: 5. The germline V gene has CDR1 PRHDT and CDR2 FYEKMQ (reference sequence). The CDR3 covers 15 residues. For the CDR3, the DNA is TGTGCCAGCAGCTCAACGGGACAGGGGGTAGAGACCCAGTACTTC. Translation gives CASSSTGQGVETQYF. The variable domain in full, with the rest retrieved from reference TRBV13 and TRBJ2-5, is AAGVIQSPRHLIKEKRETATLKCYPIPRHDTVYWYQQGPGQDPQFLISFYEKMQSDKGSIPDRFSAQQFSDYHSELNMSSLELGDSALYFCASSSTGQGVETQYFGPGTRLLVL.

This clonotype was observed at least ten times. J is TRBJ2-7 and V is TRBV24-1; 8 bases align to TRBD1. Germline CDR1 KGHDR, CDR2 SFDVKD. The length of the CDR3 is 15 residues. V trimming: 4 bases; J trimming: 3 bases; junction bases outside the gene matches: 7. CDR3 nucleotides: TGTGCCACCAGTGACACCGGGACAGGAAACTACGAGCAGTACTTC. Translation: CATSDTGTGNYEQYF.

This clonotype was detected only a few times. The rearrangement joins TRBV5-1 to TRBJ1-5; TRBD1 aligns across 7 bases. The germline gives CDR1 SGHRS, CDR2 YFSETQ. The J segment lost 7 bases and the V segment lost 1 base, leaving 5 bases of the junction unmatched. The CDR3 is 14 residues long. The CDR3 protein is CASSLTGARQPQHF. The CDR3 DNA reads as TGCGCCAGCAGCTTGACAGGGGCTCGGCAGCCCCAGCATTTT.

The V and J genes are TRBV7-6 and TRBJ2-5; 7 bases agree with TRBD2. Trimming cost V 3 bases and J 6 bases; bases outside gene matches: 10. The CDR3 sequence is 15 residues long. The germline V gene encodes CDR1 SGHVS and CDR2 FNYEAQ. The CDR3 sequence is CASSLRGGSGKTQYF. The CDR3 DNA is TGTGCCAGCAGCTTGAGGGGCGGGAGTGGGAAGACCCAGTACTTC.

V and J are TRBV20-1 and TRBJ2-1; 7 nucleotides align to TRBD1. With V trimmed by 2 bases and J by 3 bases, 7 bases remained unmatched. This CDR3 region has 15 residues. CDR1 is DFQATT and CDR2 is SNEGSKA in the germline V gene (reference sequence). The CDR3 loop reads CSARTTGESYNEQFF. CDR3 nucleotides: TGCAGTGCTAGAACAACAGGGGAAAGCTACAATGAGCAGTTCTTC.

This clonotype has at least ten counts. The chain joins TRBV12-3 or TRBV12-4 to TRBJ1-2; 7 bases fit TRBD1. Trimming took 4 bases from V and 2 from J; bases not matched to a gene: 10. The CDR3 consists of 16 residues. The CDR3 DNA follows: TGTGCCAGCAGTTCCCCCCGGGACAGTGAGAACTATGGCTACACCTTC. This encodes CASSSPRDSENYGYTF.